The 6 T cell receptor beta chains below come from one sample, sequenced in a study of Tregs in tolerant kidney transplant recipients (dated by TCRdb to between 2017 and 2020). The method behind the library was the immunoSEQ multiplex PCR assay. TCRdb retrieved this table from immuneACCESS and kept in-frame rearrangements only. Not all clones are present; in checked studies, unresolved V genes account for under half, and no reason is known for the remainder. This sample's clone table shows some 25,000 clones. The ten most abundant clones make up over 4% of the sample. According to the study, the label for this sample's time point signals: 6 months after combined kidney and bone marrow transplant. The transplants used related donors along with nonmyeloablative bone marrow transplantation, and in the human trials mixed chimerism was transient. Sequencing used CD4+ T cells from blood (PBMCs), obtained 6 months after the transplant. These receptors originate from a human patient who received a combined kidney and bone marrow transplant. After a transplant, some T cells may be the graft donor's own cells.

Comments on this clone: The CDR3 goes on 3 residues after the read ends, and that part is filled in from the germline J gene. The genes are TRBV6-2 or TRBV6-3 and TRBJ2-1, with TRBD2 identical over 11 bases. CDR1 and CDR2 (germline): MNHEY, SVGEGT. The CDR3 contains 17 residues. Germline trimming cut 6 bases from V and 9 bases from J; bases unmatched to any gene: 16. The CDR3 sequence is CASRGSGRAPGYGEQFF. The CDR3 DNA, read in part, is TGTGCCAGCAGGGGTAGCGGGAGGGCCCCCGGGTATGGTGAG.

Concerning this clone: Sequencing ends 3 residues short of the CDR3 end; the germline J gene provides the rest. This chain connects TRBV7-9 to TRBJ1-4; 7 bases line up with TRBD1. Germline lookup yields CDR1 SEHNR and CDR2 FQNEAQ (reference sequence). After removal of 6 bases from V and 4 bases from J, the junction contained 8 bases not matched to a gene. This CDR3 has 15 residues. CDR3 protein: CASRPTGQSNEKLFF. The CDR3 bases that were read are TGTGCCAGCAGACCGACGGGACAGAGTAATGAAAAA.

A note on this clone: The sequenced fragment ends 3 residues before the CDR3 boundary, so the rest is inferred from the germline J gene. The V gene is TRBV2, the J gene TRBJ1-6, with a weak D call TRBD1 (5 bases). CDR1 and CDR2 (germline): SNHLY, FYNNEI. V gave up 5 bases and J gave up 9 bases, with 11 bases separating them. CDR3 size: 13 residues. The sequenced part of the CDR3 DNA is TGTGCCAGCAGTTATGGGGCCAGTTCACCC. Protein: CASSYGASSP. The CDR3, in full, reads CASSYGASSPLHF.

A remark on this clone: The read terminates 3 residues before the CDR3 end, so the remaining end is supplied by the germline J gene. The chain is built from TRBV5-1 and TRBJ2-5; maybe TRBD1 (5 bases). The V gene lost 0 bases and the J gene lost 0 bases, with 9 bases spanning the gap. CDR1 and CDR2 (germline): SGHRS, YFSETQ. This CDR3 region has 15 residues. CDR3 DNA (partial): TGCGCCAGCAGCTTGGCCAGGGTTAACCAAGAGACC. Its translation: CASSLARVNQET. The full-length CDR3 reads as CASSLARVNQETQYF. Variable domain in full (rest from reference TRBV5-1 and TRBJ2-5): KAGVTQTPRYLIKTRGQQVTLSCSPISGHRSVSWYQQTPGQGLQFLFEYFSETQRNKGNFPGRFSGRQFSNSRSEMNVSTLELGDSALYLCASSLARVNQETQYFGPGTRLLVL.

With respect to this clone: The CDR3 end falls 3 residues outside the read, so it is completed with the germline J gene. The chain combines TRBV18 with TRBJ1-1; no definite D call. V lost 6 bases and J lost 4, with 21 bases in between. The CDR3 has 16 residues. Germline V lookup: CDR1 KGHSH, CDR2 LQKENI. CDR3 bases read: TGTGCCAGCTCCCCCCTTGGACTGAGCCAACGCACTGAA. Translating it yields CASSPLGLSQRTE. The whole CDR3 region reads CASSPLGLSQRTEAFF.

As to this clone: The CDR3 is cut off 3 residues early in the read; its end comes from the germline J gene. The chain is built from TRBV10-3 and TRBJ2-3, with 7 bases lining up with TRBD2. Germline V CDR1 and CDR2: ENHRY, SYGVKD. V was clipped by 4 bases and J by 1 base; unmatched bases: 2. The CDR3 contains 14 residues. The part of the CDR3 DNA that was read is TGTGCCATCAGTGTAAGCGGGGGCACAGATACG. Its protein product is CAISVSGGTDT. The CDR3, in full, reads CAISVSGGTDTQYF.